This is a list of T cell receptor beta chains from one sample in a study of PD-L1 blockade in urothelial cancer. Clones were read by immunoSEQ multiplex PCR, and TCRdb kept only the in-frame ones, dropping some. The table shows fewer than 25,000 clones, with around 85% occurring only once. Material: PBMCs, obtained around atezolizumab (anti-PD-L1) treatment. These receptors came from a man aged 45 to 65 with urothelial cancer. Each CDR3 is given with its conserved first and last residue. Fields, in order: J gene, D gene, V gene, clone size, CDR3 protein, CDR3 DNA. A D gene is named only where the DNA matches it firmly. Size tells how often a clone was seen (once, few, many) or the class of an expanded clone, and some rows leave it out.

TRBJ2-3,.,TRBV4-1,.,CASSGNTFFQADTQYF,TGCGCCAGCAGCGGAAACACGTTTTTCCAGGCTGATACGCAGTATTTT
TRBJ1-5,TRBD1,TRBV28,.,CASSLLTGWQPQHF,TGTGCCAGCAGTTTACTGACAGGGTGGCAGCCCCAGCATTTT
TRBJ2-3,.,TRBV7-9,.,CASRSTDTQYF,TGTGCCAGCCGGAGTACAGATACGCAGTATTTT
TRBJ2-7,TRBD2,TRBV7-6,.,CASNLGLGDEQYF,TGTGCCAGCAACCTGGGACTAGGAGACGAGCAGTACTTC
TRBJ1-2,.,TRBV12-1,few,CASSFLAGYTF,TGTGCCAGCAGCTTTTTGGCTGGCTACACCTTC
TRBJ2-1,TRBD2,TRBV5-1,.,CASSAGLAGANEQFF,TGCGCCAGCAGCGCCGGACTAGCGGGAGCGAATGAGCAGTTCTTC
TRBJ2-1,TRBD1,TRBV23-1,.,CASSQYRTGRNSYNEQFF,TGCGCCAGCAGTCAATACAGGACAGGGAGGAACTCCTACAATGAGCAGTTCTTC
TRBJ2-3,.,TRBV14,once,CASSPLSGPEEYF,TGTGCCAGCAGCCCACTTAGCGGCCCCGAGGAGTATTTT
TRBJ2-2,.,TRBV7-9,.,CASSPSLGGGFGELFF,TGTGCCAGCAGTCCCTCCCTGGGGGGTGGATTTGGCGAGCTGTTTTTT
TRBJ2-3,TRBD1,TRBV25-1,.,CASRPRGKTDTQYF,TGTGCCAGCAGACCCAGGGGGAAGACAGATACGCAGTATTTT
TRBJ2-6,.,TRBV14,.,CASSQWRGQATSAGANVLTF,TGTGCCAGCAGCCAATGGCGGGGCCAGGCAACCTCGGCTGGGGCCAACGTCCTGACTTTC
TRBJ1-2,.,TRBV18,.,CASSPPGEVGGYTF,TGTGCCAGCTCACCGCCCGGGGAGGTGGGTGGCTACACCTTC
TRBJ2-1,.,TRBV5-1,.,CASSPRVGGDNEQFF,TGCGCCAGCAGCCCTAGGGTAGGAGGTGACAATGAGCAGTTCTTC
TRBJ2-1,TRBD1,TRBV27,.,CASSPLGTGGLEQFF,TGTGCCAGCAGTCCCCTAGGGACAGGGGGCCTTGAGCAGTTCTTC
TRBJ2-3,TRBD1,TRBV10-3,few,CAISETSTGTATTDTQYF,TGTGCCATCAGTGAGACGTCGACCGGGACAGCCACCACAGATACGCAGTATTTT
TRBJ2-1,TRBD1,TRBV4-3,.,CASSQEDRGAYDQFF,TGCGCCAGCAGCCAAGAGGACAGGGGGGCCTATGACCAGTTCTTC
TRBJ2-7,.,TRBV5-4,.,CASSLGLAREQYF,TGTGCCAGCAGCTTAGGTTTGGCGCGGGAGCAGTACTTC
TRBJ1-2,.,TRBV28,.,CASSPGGVIGGYTF,TGTGCCAGCAGTCCGGGGGGCGTGATTGGAGGCTACACCTTC
TRBJ2-3,TRBD2,TRBV5-1,.,CASSWTASGRTIDTQYF,TGCGCCAGCAGCTGGACGGCTAGCGGGAGGACGATAGATACGCAGTATTTT
TRBJ2-2,.,TRBV6-1,.,CASSDPQLDRLNTGELFF,TGTGCCAGCAGTGACCCACAACTCGACAGATTGAACACCGGGGAGCTGTTTTTT
TRBJ1-3,.,TRBV7-6,.,CASSLKSYSGNTIYF,TGTGCCAGCAGCTTAAAAAGCTACTCTGGAAACACCATATATTTT
TRBJ1-2,TRBD1,TRBV27,once,CASSPPGTGEKGYTF,TGTGCCAGCAGTCCGCCGGGGACAGGGGAAAAGGGCTACACCTTC
TRBJ2-7,TRBD2,TRBV5-1,.,CASSYLSGSGSYEQYF,TGCGCCAGCAGCTACCTTAGCGGGAGTGGGTCCTACGAGCAGTACTTC
TRBJ2-4,.,TRBV7-6,.,CASSLDRKNIQYF,TGTGCCAGCAGCTTAGACAGAAAAAACATTCAGTACTTC
TRBJ2-7,.,TRBV11-2,.,CASSLDSRGFEQYF,TGTGCCAGCAGCTTGGATAGCAGGGGCTTCGAGCAGTACTTC
TRBJ1-1,.,TRBV11-2,.,CASSLGGRTEAFF,TGTGCCAGCAGCTTAGGGGGGCGGACTGAAGCTTTCTTT
TRBJ2-1,.,TRBV19,.,CASKDRRSSYNEQFF,TGTGCCAGTAAGGACAGACGGAGCTCCTACAATGAGCAGTTCTTC
TRBJ2-7,TRBD1,TRBV18,.,CASSPGQGAYEQYF,TGTGCCAGCTCACCGGGACAGGGCGCCTACGAGCAGTACTTC
TRBJ2-7,TRBD1,TRBV7-2,.,CASSLSGTGIGGASYEQYF,TGTGCCAGCAGCTTATCCGGGACAGGGATAGGGGGGGCTTCCTACGAGCAGTACTTC